This record concerns one T cell receptor beta chain sequence. What it binds is unknown. Other DNA sequences in the sample encode the same CDR3. The sample comes from a study of shared clonotypes between healthy human individuals. Overall study findings and caveats: Investigators collected only blood, and repertoires in tissues likely differ.

Trimming took 6 bases from V and 4 from J, leaving 7 bases between them. This CDR3 contains 13 residues. The V gene's germline CDR1 is MNHEY and CDR2 SMNVEV (reference sequence). Negatively enriched CD4+ T cells were divided by CD45RA into naive and memory. Replicate PCRs from sorted subsets contained around 190 ng DNA, which is roughly 30,000 T cell genomes. This table comes from immunoSEQ multiplex PCR, and its TCRdb copy is limited to in-frame clones, with some not included. The table shows about a million clones, with 77% occurring only once. The receptor comes from a man between 18 and 29 years old in good health. Some clones in this sample may be carry-over from other donors' samples. Sequencing was performed on memory CD4+ T cells from PBMCs. Documented subset: CD45RA-negative fraction. The chain couples TRBV27 to TRBJ2-6; D is undetermined. In DNA, the CDR3 is TGTGCCAGCAGCTTCGGGGGGGCCAACGTCCTGACTTTC. Its protein is CASSFGGANVLTF.